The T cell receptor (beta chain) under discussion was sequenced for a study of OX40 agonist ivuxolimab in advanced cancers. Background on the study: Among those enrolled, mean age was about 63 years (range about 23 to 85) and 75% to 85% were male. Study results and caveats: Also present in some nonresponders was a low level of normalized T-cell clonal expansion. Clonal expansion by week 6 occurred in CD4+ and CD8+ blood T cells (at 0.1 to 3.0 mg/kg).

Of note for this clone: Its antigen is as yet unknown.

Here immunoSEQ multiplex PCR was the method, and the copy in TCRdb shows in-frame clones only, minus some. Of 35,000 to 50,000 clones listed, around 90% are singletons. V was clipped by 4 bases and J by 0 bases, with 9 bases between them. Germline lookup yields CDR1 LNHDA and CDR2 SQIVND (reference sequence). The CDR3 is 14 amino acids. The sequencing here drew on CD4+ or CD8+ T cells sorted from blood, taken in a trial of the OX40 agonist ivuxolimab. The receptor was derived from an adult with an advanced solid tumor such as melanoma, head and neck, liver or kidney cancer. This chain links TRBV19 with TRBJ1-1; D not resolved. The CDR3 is CASSSNSLNTEAFF. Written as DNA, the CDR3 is TGTGCCAGTAGTAGTAACAGTTTGAACACTGAAGCTTTCTTT.